Below, one T cell receptor (beta chain) is given with its context. In the original analysis: Estimation of nucleated cell counts was performed using reference gene primer amplification. Using immunoSEQ multiplex PCR, the repertoire was profiled, and TCRdb retains in-frame clones only, with some absent. The DNA gave D and trimming, while V, J and clone size come from that table. Altogether roughly 260,000 clones are present, more than 65% being singletons, with the ten largest covering 3% to 4%. The record originates from a study of blood T cell repertoires in COVID-19. Study-level background: Nucleic acid was either cDNA or gDNA, and it came from T cells, B-cell-depleted T cells, or PBMCs.

CDR1 and CDR2 (germline): SGHNT, YYREEE (reference sequence). The CDR3 loop spans 15 amino acids. Trimming cost V 2 bases and J 2 bases, with 13 bases left between them. The TCR comes from a woman aged 40 to 50 with active or convalescent COVID-19. The sequenced sample was peripheral blood. The chain is built from TRBV5-4 and TRBJ1-1; D may be TRBD1 (5 bases). The CDR3 nucleotides are TGTGCCAGCAGCTTAGTGGGCAGGGTAAACACTGAAGCTTTCTTT. Protein sequence: CASSLVGRVNTEAFF.